The clone carrying this T cell receptor beta chain has just a few counts. The CDR3 runs to 18 residues. CDR1 is MNHEY, CDR2 SMNVEV, per germline (reference sequence). Trimming took 3 bases from V and 2 from J, leaving 22 bases between them. The sample originates from a study of blood T cell repertoires in COVID-19. Participant reports of clinical history set cohort assignment. Repertoires were generated with immunoSEQ multiplex PCR, while TCRdb's copy carries only in-frame clones and drops some. The profile shows about 140,000 clones, roughly 80% of them singletons. The clonotype comes from a woman aged 45 to 65 who had recovered from COVID-19. The source material was PBMCs or T cells enriched from blood (not recorded which). The chain uses TRBV27 and TRBJ2-5; D remains unclear. CDR3 residues: CASSFPDILGLEQETQYF. In DNA, the CDR3 is TGTGCCAGCAGTTTCCCTGACATCTTAGGTTTGGAACAAGAGACCCAGTACTTC.